The present T cell receptor (beta chain) was sequenced within a study of CD8+ T cells in alopecia areata. Study-level points and caveats: Relative to normal scalp, lesional scalp, especially alopecia totalis/universalis, showed higher clonality. Alphabeta T cells residing in normal skin are also sequenced in scalp samples.

In alopecia areata patients, both lesional scalp punch biopsies and peripheral blood were collected. Investigators sorted PBMCs to obtain both CD4+ and CD8+ T cells. This clone was detected a few times. Its antigen is as yet unknown. After isolation, RNA underwent reverse transcription to generate cDNA as the sequencing template. Assay: immunoSEQ multiplex PCR; the TCRdb copy retains only in-frame clones and omits some. Seen here are about 34,000 clones, 55% observed once, and the top ten hold approximately 40%. The CDR3 runs 14 residues. V was trimmed by 0 bases and J by 0 bases, leaving 8 bases between them. Per the germline V gene, CDR1 is SQVTM and CDR2 is ANQGSEA.

This sequence joins TRBV29-1 and TRBJ1-1; D is perhaps TRBD1 (5 bases). The sequenced sample consisted of NKG2D-high CD8+ T cells sorted from blood. This clonotype was obtained from a human donor with alopecia areata. The CDR3 is CSVEDQGMNTEAFF. As DNA, the CDR3 is TGCAGCGTTGAAGATCAGGGAATGAACACTGAAGCTTTCTTT. Drawing the rest from reference TRBV29-1 and TRBJ1-1, the complete variable domain is SAVISQKPSRDICQRGTSLTIQCQVDSQVTMMFWYRQQPGQSLTLIATANQGSEATYESGFVIDKFPISRPNLTFSTLTVSNMSPEDSSIYLCSVEDQGMNTEAFFGQGTRLTVV.